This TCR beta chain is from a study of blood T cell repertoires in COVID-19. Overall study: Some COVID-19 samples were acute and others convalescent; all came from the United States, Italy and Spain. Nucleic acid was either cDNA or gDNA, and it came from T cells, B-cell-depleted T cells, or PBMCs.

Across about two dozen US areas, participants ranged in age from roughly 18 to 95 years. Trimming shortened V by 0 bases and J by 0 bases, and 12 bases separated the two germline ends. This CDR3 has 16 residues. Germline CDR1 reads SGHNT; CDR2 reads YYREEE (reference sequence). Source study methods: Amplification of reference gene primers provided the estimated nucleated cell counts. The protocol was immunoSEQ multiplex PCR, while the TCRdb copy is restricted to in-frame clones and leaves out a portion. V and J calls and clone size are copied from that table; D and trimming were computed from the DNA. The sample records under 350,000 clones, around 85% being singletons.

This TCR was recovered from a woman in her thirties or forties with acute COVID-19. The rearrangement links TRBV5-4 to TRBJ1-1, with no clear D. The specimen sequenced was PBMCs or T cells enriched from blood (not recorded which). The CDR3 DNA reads TGTGCCAGCAGCTTGGGGCAGTCCCTGATGAACACTGAAGCTTTCTTT. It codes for CASSLGQSLMNTEAFF.